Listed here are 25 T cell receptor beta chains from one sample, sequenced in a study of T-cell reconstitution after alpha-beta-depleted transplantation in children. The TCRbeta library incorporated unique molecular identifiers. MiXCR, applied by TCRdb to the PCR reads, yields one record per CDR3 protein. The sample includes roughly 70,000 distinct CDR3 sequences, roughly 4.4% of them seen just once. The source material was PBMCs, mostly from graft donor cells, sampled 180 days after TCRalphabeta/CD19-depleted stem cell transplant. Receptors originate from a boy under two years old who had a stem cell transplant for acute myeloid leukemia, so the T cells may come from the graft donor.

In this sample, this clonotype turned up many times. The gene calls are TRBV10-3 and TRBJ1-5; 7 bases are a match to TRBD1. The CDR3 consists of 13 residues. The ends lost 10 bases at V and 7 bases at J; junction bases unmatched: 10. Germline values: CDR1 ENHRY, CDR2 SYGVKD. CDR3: CASYQGGSQPQHF. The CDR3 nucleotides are TGTGCCAGCTACCAGGGGGGTAGCCAGCCCCAGCATTTT.

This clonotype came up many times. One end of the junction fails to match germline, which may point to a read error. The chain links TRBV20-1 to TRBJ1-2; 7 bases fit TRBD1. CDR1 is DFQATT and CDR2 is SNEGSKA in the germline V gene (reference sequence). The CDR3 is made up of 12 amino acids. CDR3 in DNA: TGCAGTGCTAGAGAGGGACAGTTTCCCCCCGTCTTC. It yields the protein CSAREGQFPPVF.

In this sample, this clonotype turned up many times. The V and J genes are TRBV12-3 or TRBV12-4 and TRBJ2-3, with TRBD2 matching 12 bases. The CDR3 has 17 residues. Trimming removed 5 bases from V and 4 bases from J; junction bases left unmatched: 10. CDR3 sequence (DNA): TGTGCCAGCAGTCCACGGACTAGCGGGGCGGGAGCAGATACGCAGTATTTT. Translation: CASSPRTSGAGADTQYF.

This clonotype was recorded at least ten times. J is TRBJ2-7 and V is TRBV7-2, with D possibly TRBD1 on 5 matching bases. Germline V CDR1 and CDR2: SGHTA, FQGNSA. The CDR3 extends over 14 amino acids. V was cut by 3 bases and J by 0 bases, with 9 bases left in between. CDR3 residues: CASSFQDNSYEQYF. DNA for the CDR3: TGTGCCAGCAGCTTCCAGGACAACTCCTACGAGCAGTACTTC.

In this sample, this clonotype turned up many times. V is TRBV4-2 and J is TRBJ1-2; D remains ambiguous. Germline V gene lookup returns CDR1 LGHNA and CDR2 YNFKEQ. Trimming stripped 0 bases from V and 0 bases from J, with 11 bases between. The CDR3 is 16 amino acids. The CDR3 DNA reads TGTGCCAGCAGCCAAGATAAGAGCCCCGCTAACTATGGCTACACCTTC. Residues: CASSQDKSPANYGYTF.

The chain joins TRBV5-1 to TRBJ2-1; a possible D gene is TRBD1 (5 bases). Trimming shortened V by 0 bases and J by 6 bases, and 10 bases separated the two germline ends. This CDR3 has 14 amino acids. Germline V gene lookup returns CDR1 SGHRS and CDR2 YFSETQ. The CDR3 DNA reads TGCGCCAGCAGCTTGGATCAGGGTTCCAATGAGCAGTTCTTC. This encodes CASSLDQGSNEQFF.

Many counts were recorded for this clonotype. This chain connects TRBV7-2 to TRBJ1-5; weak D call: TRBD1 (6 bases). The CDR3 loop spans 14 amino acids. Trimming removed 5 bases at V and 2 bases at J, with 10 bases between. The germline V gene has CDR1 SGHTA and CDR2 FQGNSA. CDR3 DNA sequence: TGTGCCAGCAGCCGACCAGGGGGCAATCAGCCCCAGCATTTT. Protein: CASSRPGGNQPQHF.

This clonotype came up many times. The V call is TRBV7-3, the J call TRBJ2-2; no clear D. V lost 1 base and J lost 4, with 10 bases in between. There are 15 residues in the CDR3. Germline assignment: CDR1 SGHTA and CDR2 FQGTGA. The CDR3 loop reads CASSLNYRVTGELFF. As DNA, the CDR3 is TGTGCCAGCAGCTTAAACTACCGCGTCACCGGGGAGCTGTTTTTT.

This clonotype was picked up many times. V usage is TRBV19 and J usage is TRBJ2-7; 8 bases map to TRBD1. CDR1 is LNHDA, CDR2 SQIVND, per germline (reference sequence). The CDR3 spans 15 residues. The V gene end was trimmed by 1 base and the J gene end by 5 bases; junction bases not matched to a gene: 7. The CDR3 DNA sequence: TGTGCCAGTAGTATAGTTCCTGGACAGGGTGACGAGCAGTACTTC. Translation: CASSIVPGQGDEQYF.

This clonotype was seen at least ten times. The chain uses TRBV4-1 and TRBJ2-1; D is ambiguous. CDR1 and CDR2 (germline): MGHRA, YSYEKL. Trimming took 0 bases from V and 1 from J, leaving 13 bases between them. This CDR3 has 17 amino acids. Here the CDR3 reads CASSQEERVWSYNEQFF. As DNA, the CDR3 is TGCGCCAGCAGCCAAGAGGAGAGAGTTTGGTCCTACAATGAGCAGTTCTTC.

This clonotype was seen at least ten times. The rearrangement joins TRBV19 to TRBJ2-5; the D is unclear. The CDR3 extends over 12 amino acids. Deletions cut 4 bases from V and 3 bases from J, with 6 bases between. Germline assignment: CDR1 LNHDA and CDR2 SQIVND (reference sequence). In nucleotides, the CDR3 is TGTGCCAGTAGTACAGCCAAAGAGACCCAGTACTTC. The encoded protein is CASSTAKETQYF.

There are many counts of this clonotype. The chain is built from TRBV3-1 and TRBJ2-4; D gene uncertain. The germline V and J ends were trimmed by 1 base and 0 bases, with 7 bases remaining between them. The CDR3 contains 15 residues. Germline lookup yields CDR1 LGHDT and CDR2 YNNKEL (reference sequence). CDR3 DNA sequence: TGTGCCAGCAGCCAAGCGACCTTAGCCAAAAACATTCAGTACTTC. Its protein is CASSQATLAKNIQYF. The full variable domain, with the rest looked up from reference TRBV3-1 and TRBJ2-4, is DTAVSQTPKYLVTQMGNDKSIKCEQNLGHDTMYWYKQDSKKFLKIMFSYNNKELIINETVPNRFSPKSPDKAHLNLHINSLELGDSAVYFCASSQATLAKNIQYFGAGTRLSVL.

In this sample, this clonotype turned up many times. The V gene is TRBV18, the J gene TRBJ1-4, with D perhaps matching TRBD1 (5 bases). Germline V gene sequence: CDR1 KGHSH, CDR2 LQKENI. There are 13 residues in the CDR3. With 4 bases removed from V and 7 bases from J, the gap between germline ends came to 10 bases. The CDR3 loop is CASSRGLAEKLFF. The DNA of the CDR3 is TGTGCCAGCTCACGGGGACTTGCTGAAAAACTGTTTTTT.

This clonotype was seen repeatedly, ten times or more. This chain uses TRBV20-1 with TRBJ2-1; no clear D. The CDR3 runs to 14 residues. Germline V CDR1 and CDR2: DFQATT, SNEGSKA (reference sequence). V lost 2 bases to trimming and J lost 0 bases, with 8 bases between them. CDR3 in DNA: TGCAGTGCTAGAATAGCTGGCTCCTACAATGAGCAGTTCTTC. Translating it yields CSARIAGSYNEQFF.

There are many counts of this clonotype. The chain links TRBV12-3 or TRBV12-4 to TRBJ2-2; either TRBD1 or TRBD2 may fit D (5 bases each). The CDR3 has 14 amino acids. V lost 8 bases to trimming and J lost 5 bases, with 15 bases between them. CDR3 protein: CASLGAGSTGELFF. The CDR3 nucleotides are TGTGCCAGCCTCGGGGCAGGGTCGACCGGGGAGCTGTTTTTT.

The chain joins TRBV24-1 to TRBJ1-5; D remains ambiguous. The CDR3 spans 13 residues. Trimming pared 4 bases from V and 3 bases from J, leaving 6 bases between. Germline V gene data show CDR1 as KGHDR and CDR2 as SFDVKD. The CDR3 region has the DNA TGTGCCACCAGTGAACACAACAATCAGCCCCAGCATTTT. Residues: CATSEHNNQPQHF.

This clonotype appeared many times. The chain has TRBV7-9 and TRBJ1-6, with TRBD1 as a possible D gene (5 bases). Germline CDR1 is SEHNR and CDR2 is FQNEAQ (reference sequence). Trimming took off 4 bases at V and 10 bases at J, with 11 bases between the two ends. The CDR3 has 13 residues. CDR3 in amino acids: CASSSSGDSPLHF. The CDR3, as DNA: TGTGCCAGCAGCTCTTCGGGGGACTCACCCCTCCACTTT.

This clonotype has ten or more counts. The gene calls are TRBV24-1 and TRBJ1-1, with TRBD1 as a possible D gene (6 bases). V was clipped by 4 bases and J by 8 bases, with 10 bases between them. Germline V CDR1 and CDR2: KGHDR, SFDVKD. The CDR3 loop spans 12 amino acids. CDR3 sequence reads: CATSDSGTEAFF. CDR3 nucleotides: TGTGCCACCAGTGACTCCGGGACAGAAGCTTTCTTT.

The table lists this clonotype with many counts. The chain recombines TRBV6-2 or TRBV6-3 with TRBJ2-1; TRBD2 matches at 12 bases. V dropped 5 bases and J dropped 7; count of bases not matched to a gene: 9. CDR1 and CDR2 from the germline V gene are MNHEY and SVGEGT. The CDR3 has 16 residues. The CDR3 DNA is TGTGCCAGCAGTCAACGGTCGGGACTAGCGGGTAATGAGCAGTTCTTC. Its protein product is CASSQRSGLAGNEQFF.

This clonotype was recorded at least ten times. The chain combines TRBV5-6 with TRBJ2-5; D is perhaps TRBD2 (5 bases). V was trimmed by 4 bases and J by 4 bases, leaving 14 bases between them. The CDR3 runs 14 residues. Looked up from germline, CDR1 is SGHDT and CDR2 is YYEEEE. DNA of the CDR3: TGTGCCAGCAGCACTACTAGGGCGGGAGAGACCCAGTACTTC. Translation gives CASSTTRAGETQYF.

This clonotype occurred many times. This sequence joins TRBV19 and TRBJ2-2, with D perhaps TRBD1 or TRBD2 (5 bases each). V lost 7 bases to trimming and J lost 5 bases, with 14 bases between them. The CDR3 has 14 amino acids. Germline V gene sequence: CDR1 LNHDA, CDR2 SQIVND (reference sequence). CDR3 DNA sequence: TGTGCCAGTACACCCACCAGGGAGACCGGGGAGCTGTTTTTT. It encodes CASTPTRETGELFF.

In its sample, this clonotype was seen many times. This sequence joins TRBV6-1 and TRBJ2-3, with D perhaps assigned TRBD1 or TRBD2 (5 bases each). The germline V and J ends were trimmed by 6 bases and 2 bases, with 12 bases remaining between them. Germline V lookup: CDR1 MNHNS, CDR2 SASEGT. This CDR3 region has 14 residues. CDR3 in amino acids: CASSPGPFTDTQYF. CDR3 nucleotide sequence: TGTGCCAGCAGCCCGGGACCTTTCACAGATACGCAGTATTTT.

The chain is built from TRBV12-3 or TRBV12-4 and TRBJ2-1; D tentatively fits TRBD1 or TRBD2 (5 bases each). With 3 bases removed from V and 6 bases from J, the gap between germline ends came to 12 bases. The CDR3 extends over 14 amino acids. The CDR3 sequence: CASSFGSRGNEQFF. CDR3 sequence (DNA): TGTGCCAGCAGTTTCGGCTCGAGGGGCAATGAGCAGTTCTTC.

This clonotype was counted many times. CDR3 nucleotides: TGTGCCAGCAGCTCACAGGGCACCTATGGCTACACCTTC. Translating it yields CASSSQGTYGYTF. The V and J genes are TRBV5-6 and TRBJ1-2; possibly TRBD1 for D (6 bases). CDR1 and CDR2 (germline): SGHDT, YYEEEE. Trimming stripped 3 bases from V and 4 bases from J, with 10 bases between. The CDR3 covers 13 residues. Supplemented by reference TRBV5-6 and TRBJ1-2, the full variable domain reads DAGVTQSPTHLIKTRGQQVTLRCSPKSGHDTVSWYQQALGQGPQFIFQYYEEEERQRGNFPDRFSGHQFPNYSSELNVNALLLGDSALYLCASSSQGTYGYTFGSGTRLTVV.

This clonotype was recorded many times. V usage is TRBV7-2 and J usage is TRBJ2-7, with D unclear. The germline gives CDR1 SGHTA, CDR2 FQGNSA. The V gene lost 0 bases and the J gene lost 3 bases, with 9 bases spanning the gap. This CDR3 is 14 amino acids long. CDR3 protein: CASSLAVGYYEQYF. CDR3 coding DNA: TGTGCCAGCAGCTTAGCGGTCGGGTACTACGAGCAGTACTTC.